These 31 T cell receptor beta chains came from one sample sequenced in a study of blood T cell repertoires in COVID-19. The repertoire was sequenced with immunoSEQ multiplex PCR; TCRdb's copy has only in-frame clones and lacks some. Of about 310,000 clones listed, approximately 91% are singletons. The source material was PBMCs or T cells enriched from blood (not recorded which). Source of these receptors: a woman aged 40 to 55 who had recovered from COVID-19.

In its sample, this clone was seen once. This sequence joins TRBV4-1 and TRBJ2-3, with 7 bases fitting TRBD2. The CDR3 runs 17 residues. Looked up from germline, CDR1 is MGHRA and CDR2 is YSYEKL. The junction had 16 bases not matched to a gene; V was cut back by 6 bases and J by 4 bases. DNA of the CDR3: TGCGCCAGCAGTCGCTTTTCTAGCGGAGCCAAAGCAGATACGCAGTATTTT. It is translated as CASSRFSSGAKADTQYF.

The genes are TRBV7-3 and TRBJ2-1, with 14 positions matching TRBD2. This CDR3 region has 16 residues. CDR1 and CDR2 (germline): SGHTA, FQGTGA. V lost 5 bases to trimming and J lost 8 bases; unmatched junction nucleotides: 8. Here the CDR3 reads CASSPGLAGALDEQFF. For the CDR3, the DNA is TGTGCCAGCAGCCCGGGACTAGCGGGAGCCCTAGATGAGCAGTTCTTC.

The gene calls are TRBV28 and TRBJ2-1; TRBD2 aligns across 8 bases. The CDR3 covers 15 residues. Germline CDR1 reads MDHEN; CDR2 reads SYDVKM. V shed 4 bases and J 5 bases; nucleotides not matched to a gene: 7. The CDR3 spells CASSSQGRGDNEQFF. CDR3 sequence (DNA): TGTGCCAGCAGTTCCCAGGGGCGGGGGGACAATGAGCAGTTCTTC. The whole variable domain, remainder taken from reference TRBV28 and TRBJ2-1, is DVKVTQSSRYLVKRTGEKVFLECVQDMDHENMFWYRQDPGLGLRLIYFSYDVKMKEKGDIPEGYSVSREKKERFSLILESASTNQTSMYLCASSSQGRGDNEQFFGPGTRLTVL.

This clone came up a few times. V is TRBV19 and J is TRBJ1-1; weak D call: TRBD1 (5 bases). The CDR3 consists of 15 residues. Between the trimmed V and J ends, which lost 1 base and 1 base, there was a span of 10 bases. Germline loops: CDR1 LNHDA, CDR2 SQIVND (reference sequence). DNA for the CDR3: TGTGCCAGTAGTATAGCCGGCAGGGCGAACACTGAAGCTTTCTTT. This sequence encodes CASSIAGRANTEAFF. The whole variable domain, remainder taken from reference TRBV19 and TRBJ1-1, is DGGITQSPKYLFRKEGQNVTLSCEQNLNHDAMYWYRQDPGQGLRLIYYSQIVNDFQKGDIAEGYSVSREKKESFPLTVTSAQKNPTAFYLCASSIAGRANTEAFFGQGTRLTVV.

The chain carries TRBV2 and TRBJ2-2, with D possibly matching TRBD1 (5 bases). Germline lookup yields CDR1 SNHLY and CDR2 FYNNEI. The CDR3 has 16 residues. V was cut by 2 bases and J by 3 bases, with 13 bases left in between. CDR3 in DNA: TGTGCCAGCAGTGAACTAGGGGATATAGACACCGGGGAGCTGTTTTTT. Its protein product is CASSELGDIDTGELFF.

The chain has TRBV19 and TRBJ2-7; 7 bases fit TRBD1. The CDR3 extends over 15 amino acids. Per the germline V gene, CDR1 is LNHDA and CDR2 is SQIVND (reference sequence). With 3 bases clipped from V and 1 base from J, the junction kept 6 bases outside the gene matches. CDR3 protein: CASSMAGGWSYEQYF. DNA of the CDR3: TGTGCCAGTAGTATGGCAGGGGGTTGGTCCTACGAGCAGTACTTC.

The V and J genes are TRBV7-8 and TRBJ1-4; tentative D call: TRBD1 (6 bases). The CDR3 runs 13 residues. CDR1 SGHVS and CDR2 FQNEAQ come from the germline V gene. Trimming took off 4 bases at V and 8 bases at J, with 11 bases between the two ends. In nucleotides, the CDR3 is TGTGCCAGCAGCTACCCACAGGGAGAAAAACTGTTTTTT. It specifies CASSYPQGEKLFF.

The chain combines TRBV7-2 with TRBJ1-2, with TRBD1 as a possible D gene (6 bases). The germline gives CDR1 SGHTA, CDR2 FQGNSA. Trimming removed 3 bases from V and 1 base from J, with 18 bases in between. The CDR3 consists of 17 residues. CDR3 DNA sequence: TGTGCCAGCAGCTTGGGGGCCGGCCCAGACCTTAACTATGGCTACACCTTC. It codes for CASSLGAGPDLNYGYTF. The whole variable domain, remainder taken from reference TRBV7-2 and TRBJ1-2, is GAGVSQSPSNKVTEKGKDVELRCDPISGHTALYWYRQSLGQGLEFLIYFQGNSAPDKSGLPSDRFSAERTGGSVSTLTIQRTQQEDSAVYLCASSLGAGPDLNYGYTFGSGTRLTVV.

The V call is TRBV7-3, the J call TRBJ2-7, with TRBD1 matching over 7 bases. The germline gives CDR1 SGHTA, CDR2 FQGTGA. After removal of 5 bases from V and 5 bases from J, the junction contained 12 bases not matched to a gene. The CDR3 sequence is 15 residues long. The CDR3 protein is CASSPGPGQLHEQYF. CDR3 nucleotides: TGTGCCAGCAGCCCTGGCCCGGGACAGCTCCACGAGCAGTACTTC. The entire variable domain, with the rest obtained from reference TRBV7-3 and TRBJ2-7, is as follows: GAGVSQTPSNKVTEKGKYVELRCDPISGHTALYWYRQSLGQGPEFLIYFQGTGAADDSGLPNDRFFAVRPEGSVSTLKIQRTERGDSAVYLCASSPGPGQLHEQYFGPGTRLTVT.

The chain is built from TRBV7-2 and TRBJ2-3, with D tentatively TRBD2 (6 bases). CDR1 is SGHTA and CDR2 is FQGNSA in the germline V gene. The CDR3 runs to 15 residues. V lost 1 base, J lost 6 bases, and 14 bases lay in between. CDR3 in DNA: TGTGCCAGCAGCTTAGGCGGGGCAAGGCCGGATACGCAGTATTTT. It translates to CASSLGGARPDTQYF. Together with reference TRBV7-2 and TRBJ2-3, the CDR3 gives the full variable domain: GAGVSQSPSNKVTEKGKDVELRCDPISGHTALYWYRQSLGQGLEFLIYFQGNSAPDKSGLPSDRFSAERTGGSVSTLTIQRTQQEDSAVYLCASSLGGARPDTQYFGPGTRLTVL.

J is TRBJ1-1 and V is TRBV10-3; 7 nucleotides align to TRBD1. V lost 8 bases to trimming and J lost 3 bases; unmatched junction nucleotides: 12. The CDR3 spans 15 residues. The V gene's germline CDR1 is ENHRY and CDR2 SYGVKD. CDR3 sequence: CAIGVRQGAYTEAFF. The CDR3 coding sequence is TGTGCCATCGGGGTAAGACAGGGTGCGTACACTGAAGCTTTCTTT.

The rearrangement uses TRBV5-4 and TRBJ1-6; tentative D call: TRBD1 (5 bases). The CDR3 totals 18 residues. Trimming left V 4 bases short and J 5 bases short, with 22 bases between. Per the germline V gene, CDR1 is SGHNT and CDR2 is YYREEE (reference sequence). The CDR3 loop reads CASSGPPRQSQHNSPLHF. For the CDR3, the DNA is TGTGCCAGCAGCGGGCCACCCCGACAGTCACAACATAATTCACCCCTCCACTTT.

This chain connects TRBV30 to TRBJ2-5; TRBD2 agrees at 8 bases. The CDR3 is made up of 11 amino acids. J was trimmed by 13 bases and V by 3 bases; bases with no gene match: 7. Germline assignment: CDR1 GTSNPN and CDR2 SVGIG (reference sequence). CDR3 coding DNA: TGTGCCTGGAGACTAGCGGTCCGCTCGTACTTC. Translated: CAWRLAVRSYF.

As DNA, the CDR3 is TGTGCCACCAGTGACCCCGGGACTAGGACCTACAATGAGCAGTTCTTC. Its protein is CATSDPGTRTYNEQFF. This sequence joins TRBV24-1 and TRBJ2-1, with 8 bases identical to TRBD2. This CDR3 region has 16 residues. The germline gives CDR1 KGHDR, CDR2 SFDVKD. Trimming removed 4 bases from V and 2 bases from J; junction bases left unmatched: 6.

This sequence joins TRBV6-5 and TRBJ2-1, with 10 bases aligning to TRBD2. J was trimmed by 6 bases and V by 1 base; bases with no gene match: 6. Germline lookup yields CDR1 MNHEY and CDR2 SVGAGI. The length of the CDR3 is 16 residues. CDR3 coding DNA: TGTGCCAGCAGTTACTTACTAGCGGGGAGGACCAATGAGCAGTTCTTC. Protein product: CASSYLLAGRTNEQFF.

V is TRBV12-3 or TRBV12-4 and J is TRBJ1-1, with D tentatively TRBD1 (5 bases). CDR3 length: 12 residues. With 4 bases removed from V and 8 bases from J, the gap between germline ends came to 11 bases. The DNA of the CDR3 is TGTGCCAGCAGTTCCAGGGTGGCGGAAGCTTTCTTT. As protein: CASSSRVAEAFF.

This clone was picked up a small number of times. CDR3 region: CASSYMRESPYEQYF. In DNA, the CDR3 is TGTGCCAGCAGTTACATGCGGGAGTCCCCCTACGAGCAGTACTTC. V is TRBV6-6 and J is TRBJ2-7, with 7 bases fitting TRBD2. Trimming at V came to 2 bases and at J to 2 bases, leaving 6 bases not matched to a gene. Germline V gene sequence: CDR1 MNHNY, CDR2 SVGAGI (reference sequence). This CDR3 contains 15 residues.

The chain couples TRBV10-2 to TRBJ2-7, with no clear D. Germline V lookup: CDR1 WSHSY, CDR2 SAAADI. The V gene lost 2 bases and the J gene lost 2 bases, with 7 bases spanning the gap. This CDR3 contains 13 residues. The CDR3 protein is CASSEGPAYEQYF. CDR3 sequence (DNA): TGCGCCAGCAGTGAGGGGCCAGCCTACGAGCAGTACTTC.

The V and J genes are TRBV3-1 (or the pseudogene TRBV3-2) and TRBJ1-2; D is possibly TRBD1 (6 bases). Per germline, CDR1 LGHDT and CDR2 YNNKEL (reference sequence). Trimming left V 2 bases short and J 6 bases short, with 10 bases between. This CDR3 comprises 13 residues. CDR3 nucleotide sequence: TGTGCCAGCAGCCAACTAGGGGGGGATGGCTACACCTTC. Its protein is CASSQLGGDGYTF.

As concerns this clone: Other DNA sequences in this specimen translate into the identical CDR3. This chain uses TRBV9 with TRBJ2-3, with 11 bases that match TRBD2. V lost 3 bases, J lost 2 bases, and 5 bases stayed unmatched. The germline V gene encodes CDR1 SGDLS and CDR2 YYNGEE. This CDR3 has 16 amino acids. The CDR3 is CASSGGTSGLTDTQYF. The CDR3 region has the DNA TGTGCCAGCAGCGGCGGGACTAGCGGCCTCACAGATACGCAGTATTTT.

This chain joins TRBV7-3 and TRBJ1-2; D might be TRBD1 (6 bases). The germline V and J ends were trimmed by 6 bases and 13 bases, with 12 bases remaining between them. Germline lookup yields CDR1 SGHTA and CDR2 FQGTGA. The CDR3 extends over 10 amino acids. The CDR3 region is CASRGHAGTF. The CDR3, as DNA: TGTGCCAGCAGGGGACATGCCGGCACCTTC.

The chain couples TRBV9 to TRBJ1-6; 7 bases align to TRBD1. V lost 3 bases to trimming and J lost 5 bases; unmatched junction nucleotides: 2. Germline V gives CDR1 SGDLS, CDR2 YYNGEE. The CDR3 contains 14 residues. This CDR3 reads CASSGQGNNSPLHF. The CDR3 DNA follows: TGTGCCAGCAGCGGACAGGGAAATAATTCACCCCTCCACTTT.

The V gene is TRBV7-9, the J gene TRBJ2-1, with 8 positions matching TRBD1. J gave up 9 bases and V 2 bases, and 15 bases lay outside the gene matches. Germline V gives CDR1 SEHNR, CDR2 FQNEAQ (reference sequence). The CDR3 spans 17 residues. The CDR3 loop reads CASSLTPSPQGDSEQFF. The CDR3, as DNA: TGTGCCAGCAGCTTAACTCCCTCCCCACAGGGGGACAGTGAGCAGTTCTTC.

V usage is TRBV7-8 and J usage is TRBJ1-4; D gene unclear. CDR1 is SGHVS, CDR2 FQNEAQ, per germline. V was cut by 6 bases and J by 0 bases, with 5 bases left in between. The CDR3 length is 13 residues. The CDR3 region is CASRRSTNEKLFF. The CDR3 bases are TGTGCCAGCAGGCGGTCAACTAATGAAAAACTGTTTTTT.

This rearrangement joins TRBV7-3 to TRBJ2-2; 10 bases match TRBD1. In germline, CDR1 is SGHTA, CDR2 FQGTGA. V lost 0 bases to trimming and J lost 5 bases; unmatched junction nucleotides: 6. CDR3 size: 17 residues. CDR3 nucleotides: TGTGCCAGCAGCTTAACGCCGACAGGGGGCAGGACCGGGGAGCTGTTTTTT. It encodes CASSLTPTGGRTGELFF.

The CDR3 loop is CASSSSSGTGVGETQYF. Written as DNA, the CDR3 is TGTGCCAGCAGCTCCTCATCGGGGACAGGGGTCGGCGAGACCCAGTACTTC. This chain uses TRBV7-3 with TRBJ2-5; TRBD1 matches at 10 bases. The CDR3 consists of 17 residues. The germline CDR1 and CDR2 sequences are SGHTA and FQGTGA. Germline trimming cut 4 bases from V and 5 bases from J; bases unmatched to any gene: 13.

The CDR3 coding sequence is TGCGCCAGCACCCAAAGGGGGCTAGAGGCTGGGGCCAACGTCCTGACTTTC. Its translation is CASTQRGLEAGANVLTF. The genes are TRBV5-1 and TRBJ2-6; 7 positions agree with TRBD1. From germline, CDR1 is SGHRS and CDR2 YFSETQ. J gave up 2 bases and V 6 bases, and 11 bases lay outside the gene matches. CDR3 length: 17 amino acids.

This rearrangement joins TRBV7-6 to TRBJ2-1; D uncertain. This CDR3 contains 13 residues. The V end lost 2 bases, the J end lost 4 bases, and 6 bases lay between the germline ends. Germline V gives CDR1 SGHVS, CDR2 FNYEAQ. DNA of the CDR3: TGTGCCAGCAGCTTACCCCCTTACAATGAGCAGTTCTTC. Translated, it gives CASSLPPYNEQFF.

This clone was seen once. The chain has TRBV28 and TRBJ1-6; no reliable D call. The V gene's germline CDR1 is MDHEN and CDR2 SYDVKM. Trimming cost V 3 bases and J 8 bases, with 20 bases left between them. The CDR3 consists of 17 residues. CDR3 DNA sequence: TGTGCCAGCAGTTTTTTCGGGTACCTTAAGGAGGATTCACCCCTCCACTTT. Protein: CASSFFGYLKEDSPLHF.

This clone showed up just once. The J gene is TRBJ1-6, the V gene TRBV7-2; 7 nucleotides line up with TRBD1. The germline CDR1 and CDR2 sequences are SGHTA and FQGNSA. The CDR3 runs 16 residues. V shed 1 base and J 7 bases; nucleotides not matched to a gene: 7. The CDR3, as DNA: TGTGCCAGCAGCTTAGGGGCCAGGGGGGAAAATTCACCCCTCCACTTT. Amino acid sequence: CASSLGARGENSPLHF.

This rearrangement joins TRBV30 to TRBJ1-1; unclear D gene. This CDR3 has 11 amino acids. V was shortened by 4 bases and J by 7 bases, with 10 bases between the two germline ends. Germline-derived CDR1 and CDR2 are GTSNPN and SVGIG (reference sequence). The CDR3 nucleotides read TGTGCCTGGAATAGGAGGGTTGAAGCTTTCTTT. Amino acids: CAWNRRVEAFF.